This TCR beta chain was found in a study of blood T cells in healthy people across ages. Germline lookup yields CDR1 KGHSH and CDR2 LQKENI. This CDR3 spans 19 amino acids. PCR was performed a second time for roughly 7 to 11 cycles using a sample-barcoded 5' primer and a J-beta primer mix. TCRdb re-called the 5' RACE reads with MiXCR, one entry per CDR3 protein. The data hold 800,000 or so distinct CDR3 sequences, with about 25% observed a single time. This clonotype showed up just a few times. One junction end disagrees with the germline gene, perhaps due to a read error. These records were also assigned to another study, of T cells of mothers and their children.

The receptor comes from a boy aged 10-17 years in good health. The gene calls are TRBV18 and TRBJ2-4; 9 bases map to TRBD1. The sample comprised blood. CDR3 DNA: TGTGCCAGCTCACCACCGTGGGACAGGGACCCGTACGCCAAAAACATTCGGTACTTC. Its translation is CASSPPWDRDPYAKNIRYF.